Below, 3 T cell receptor beta chains from the same sample are listed, as sequenced in a study of T cell responses to AZD1222 COVID-19 vaccine. The data were produced by immunoSEQ multiplex PCR, yet TCRdb's version contains in-frame clones alone and is incomplete. The table records approximately 110,000 clones, 87% of them present only once. Specimen: peripheral blood, collected 28 days after the second AZD1222 dose. The source of these receptors is an adult who received the AZD1222 COVID-19 vaccine.

The chain has TRBV2 and TRBJ2-5, with TRBD1 as a possible D gene (6 bases). The CDR3 is made up of 16 amino acids. V lost 6 bases and J 0 bases, leaving 17 bases between the germline ends. CDR1 is SNHLY, CDR2 FYNNEI, per germline. CDR3 loop: CASSEQGPNNQETQYF. The DNA for the CDR3 is TGTGCCAGCAGCGAACAGGGACCTAATAACCAAGAGACCCAGTACTTC.

This clone was observed a few times. The chain couples TRBV11-2 to TRBJ2-5, with 11 bases fitting TRBD2. The CDR3 is 16 residues long. J gave up 0 bases and V 4 bases, and 4 bases lay outside the gene matches. CDR1 and CDR2 (germline): SGHAT, FQNNGV. The CDR3 DNA is TGTGCCAGCAGCTATCGACTAGCGGGGTACCAAGAGACCCAGTACTTC. This translates into CASSYRLAGYQETQYF.

The chain employs TRBV4-3 and TRBJ1-2; D is ambiguous. The V gene lost 0 bases and the J gene lost 2 bases, with 4 bases spanning the gap. The CDR3 consists of 13 residues. Germline lookup yields CDR1 LGHNA and CDR2 YSLEER. CDR3 loop: CASSQDVNYGYTF. The CDR3 DNA follows: TGCGCCAGCAGCCAAGATGTGAACTATGGCTACACCTTC.